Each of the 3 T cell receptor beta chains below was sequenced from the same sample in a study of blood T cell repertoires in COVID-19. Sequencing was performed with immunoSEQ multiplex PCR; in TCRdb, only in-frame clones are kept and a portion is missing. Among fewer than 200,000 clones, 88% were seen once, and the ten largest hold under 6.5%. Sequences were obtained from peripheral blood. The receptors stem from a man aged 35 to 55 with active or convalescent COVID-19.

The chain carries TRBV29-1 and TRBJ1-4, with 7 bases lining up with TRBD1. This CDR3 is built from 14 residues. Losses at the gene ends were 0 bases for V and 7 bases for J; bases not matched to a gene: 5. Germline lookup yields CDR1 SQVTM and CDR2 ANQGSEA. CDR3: CSVEDSTGTEKLFF. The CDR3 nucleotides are TGCAGCGTTGAAGATTCGACAGGGACTGAAAAACTGTTTTTT.

CDR3 sequence reads: CASSKAGTTMPQHF. The CDR3 nucleotides are TGTGCCAGTAGTAAAGCCGGGACAACTATGCCCCAGCATTTT. V is TRBV19 and J is TRBJ1-5; possible D gene TRBD1, 6 bases. The CDR3 totals 14 residues. With 4 bases removed from V and 9 bases from J, the gap between germline ends came to 16 bases. Germline CDR1 and CDR2: LNHDA and SQIVND (reference sequence).

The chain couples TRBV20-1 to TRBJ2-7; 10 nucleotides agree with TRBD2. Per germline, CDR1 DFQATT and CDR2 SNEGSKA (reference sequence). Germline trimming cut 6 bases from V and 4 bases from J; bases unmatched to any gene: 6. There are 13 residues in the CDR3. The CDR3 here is CSASPSGSYEQYF. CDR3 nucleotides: TGCAGTGCCAGTCCTAGCGGGAGTTACGAGCAGTACTTC.